This paragraph covers one T cell receptor beta chain sequence. Its antigen is currently unknown. Trimming left V 6 bases short and J 1 base short, with 6 bases between. The germline V gene encodes CDR1 KGHSH and CDR2 LQKENI. The CDR3 is 12 residues long. The entry originates in a study of cytomegalovirus exposure and HLA in healthy donors. Study-level information: The roughly 120 validation repertoires, a later analysis reported, used the same platform as the 666 first-cohort repertoires. Study findings and constraints: Despite most TCR sequences being rare, some public TCRs occurred in many donors. Over 150 TCR beta chains were listed as cytomegalovirus-associated. Three chains linked to CMV were shown in vitro to be specific for CMV antigens.

Sequenced by immunoSEQ multiplex PCR; TCRdb stores in-frame clones only, minus some. The sample lists about 150,000 clones; more than 70% were seen once. J is TRBJ1-1 and V is TRBV18; D remains ambiguous. This TCR came from a human donor in good health. Material: PBMCs. CDR3 region: CASSGPNTEAFF. The CDR3 DNA reads TGTGCCAGCTCGGGCCCGAACACTGAAGCTTTCTTT.